The 19 T cell receptor beta chains given below trace back to one sample, sequenced in a study of blood T cell repertoires in COVID-19. Only in-frame clones appear in the TCRdb table, and some are missing; sequencing was by immunoSEQ multiplex PCR. The sample carries more than 95,000 clones, about nine tenths recorded once. The sample consisted of peripheral blood. Receptors were obtained from a human donor with active COVID-19. The donor label of this sample is uncertain.

The chain combines TRBV19 with TRBJ2-6; 8 nucleotides match TRBD2. The J segment lost 4 bases and the V segment lost 5 bases, leaving 7 bases of the junction unmatched. Germline CDR1 and CDR2: LNHDA and SQIVND (reference sequence). This CDR3 spans 16 amino acids. In DNA, the CDR3 is TGTGCCAGTAGTCACGGGGGGGCGGCGGGGGCCAACGTCCTGACTTTC. As protein: CASSHGGAAGANVLTF.

This chain links TRBV2 with TRBJ1-1; 7 nucleotides match TRBD1. Germline values: CDR1 SNHLY, CDR2 FYNNEI. This CDR3 is built from 13 residues. The V and J ends lost 5 bases and 1 base, in that order; junction bases with no gene match: 1. CDR3 nucleotides: TGTGCCAGCAGTCGGACAGGGAACACTGAAGCTTTCTTT. This translates into CASSRTGNTEAFF.

This clone was counted a single time. V gene TRBV27 combines with J gene TRBJ2-7; D gene unclear. The CDR3 consists of 13 residues. Germline CDR1 is MNHEY and CDR2 is SMNVEV (reference sequence). Trimming stripped 0 bases from V and 6 bases from J, with 9 bases between. The CDR3 DNA reads TGTGCCAGCAGTTTATCGGTTACTACCGAGCAGTACTTC. Translated: CASSLSVTTEQYF.

The chain joins TRBV4-2 to TRBJ2-7; 12 bases match TRBD1. The V gene's germline CDR1 is LGHNA and CDR2 YNFKEQ. The CDR3 contains 15 residues. The trim removed 0 bases at V and 4 bases at J, leaving 1 base unmatched. CDR3 region: CASSQEGQGAYEQYF. In DNA form, the CDR3 reads TGTGCCAGCAGCCAAGAGGGACAGGGGGCATACGAGCAGTACTTC.

This chain links TRBV4-3 with TRBJ1-3; 11 bases are shared with TRBD1. This CDR3 is 15 amino acids long. J gave up 7 bases and V 5 bases, and 7 bases lay outside the gene matches. Germline V gives CDR1 LGHNA, CDR2 YSLEER. The DNA for the CDR3 is TGCGCCAGCAGCGTGGGGACAGGGGGAAGTAACACCATATATTTT. Encoded protein: CASSVGTGGSNTIYF.

V usage is TRBV9 and J usage is TRBJ2-1; 8 bases align to TRBD2. With 5 bases clipped from V and 4 bases from J, the junction kept 14 bases outside the gene matches. Germline V lookup: CDR1 SGDLS, CDR2 YYNGEE. The CDR3 is 17 amino acids. CDR3 loop: CASSLNRPGGPYNEQFF. CDR3 DNA sequence: TGTGCCAGCAGTCTAAACCGGCCGGGGGGGCCTTACAATGAGCAGTTCTTC.

The table lists this clone with a count of one. The V and J genes are TRBV19 and TRBJ2-7; 10 nucleotides align to TRBD2. This CDR3 has 15 residues. The germline CDR1 and CDR2 sequences are LNHDA and SQIVND (reference sequence). V gave up 4 bases and J gave up 5 bases; unmatched junction bases: 8. This CDR3 reads CASSTLAGVKDEQYF. The CDR3 DNA reads TGTGCCAGTAGTACTCTAGCGGGGGTTAAGGACGAGCAGTACTTC.

The count of this clone is one. The chain couples TRBV5-1 to TRBJ1-5; D is possibly TRBD1 (5 bases). The V gene lost 0 bases and the J gene lost 5 bases, with 15 bases spanning the gap. The germline CDR1 and CDR2 sequences are SGHRS and YFSETQ. This CDR3 comprises 16 residues. CDR3 nucleotide sequence: TGCGCCAGCAGCTTGGGTGGCAGGGAAGTAGATCAGCCCCAGCATTTT. Amino acid sequence: CASSLGGREVDQPQHF.

J is TRBJ1-2 and V is TRBV5-1; 10 bases line up with TRBD1. This CDR3 has 15 amino acids. Trimming at V came to 4 bases and at J to 7 bases, leaving 10 bases not matched to a gene. The germline V gene encodes CDR1 SGHRS and CDR2 YFSETQ. The CDR3 here is CASSILDRGRRGYTF. DNA of the CDR3: TGCGCCAGCAGCATCTTAGACAGGGGGCGGCGTGGCTACACCTTC.

The chain employs TRBV6-5 and TRBJ2-3; a possible D gene is TRBD2 (6 bases). The CDR3 totals 15 residues. V lost 2 bases and J 2 bases, leaving 11 bases between the germline ends. CDR1 and CDR2 from the germline V gene are MNHEY and SVGAGI. The CDR3 here is CASSYGTSFTDTQYF. The CDR3, as DNA: TGTGCCAGCAGTTACGGCACTAGCTTCACAGATACGCAGTATTTT.

The rearrangement links TRBV19 to TRBJ1-1; possible D gene TRBD1, 6 bases. CDR1 is LNHDA, CDR2 SQIVND, per germline (reference sequence). The ends were cut back, 6 bases at V and 3 bases at J, with 14 bases in the middle. The CDR3 consists of 14 residues. The CDR3 nucleotides are TGTGCCAGTAGATCTGATCAGGGGTACACTGAAGCTTTCTTT. Translated, it gives CASRSDQGYTEAFF.

The gene calls are TRBV28 and TRBJ2-3, with D possibly TRBD1 on 5 matching bases. The CDR3 spans 13 residues. Germline-derived CDR1 and CDR2 are MDHEN and SYDVKM. Between the trimmed V and J ends, which lost 5 bases and 2 bases, there was a span of 8 bases. CDR3 bases: TGTGCCAGCAGTAGGGGATACACAGATACGCAGTATTTT. Protein: CASSRGYTDTQYF.

The CDR3, as DNA: TGTGCCAGCAGTTGGACAGGGAGGTCTGGAAACACCATATATTTT. Amino acids: CASSWTGRSGNTIYF. The chain combines TRBV27 with TRBJ1-3, with TRBD1 identical over 8 bases. This CDR3 is 15 amino acids long. Germline V lookup: CDR1 MNHEY, CDR2 SMNVEV (reference sequence). V dropped 4 bases and J dropped 1; count of bases not matched to a gene: 3.

The chain recombines TRBV3-1 (or the pseudogene TRBV3-2) with TRBJ1-2; 7 positions match TRBD1. The CDR3 runs to 15 residues. After removal of 5 bases from V and 1 base from J, the junction contained 7 bases not matched to a gene. The germline V gene has CDR1 LGHDT and CDR2 YNNKEL (reference sequence). Here the CDR3 DNA reads TGTGCCAGCAGCTTGCACGGGACAGATAACTATGGCTACACCTTC. It yields the protein CASSLHGTDNYGYTF.

This clone was observed a handful of times. This chain links TRBV7-9 with TRBJ1-1, with TRBD1 matching 9 bases. J lost 1 base, V lost 3 bases, and 0 bases had no gene match. The germline V gene has CDR1 SEHNR and CDR2 FQNEAQ (reference sequence). The CDR3 contains 14 residues. The CDR3 sequence: CASSLTGGNTEAFF. As DNA, the CDR3 is TGTGCCAGCAGCTTGACAGGGGGGAACACTGAAGCTTTCTTT.

V gene TRBV10-3 combines with J gene TRBJ1-2, with D possibly being TRBD1 (6 bases). The length of the CDR3 is 15 residues. Germline loops: CDR1 ENHRY, CDR2 SYGVKD. Trimming removed 4 bases from V and 3 bases from J, with 15 bases in between. CDR3 protein: CAISGLRDNDYGYTF. The CDR3 nucleotides read TGTGCCATCAGTGGACTACGGGACAACGACTATGGCTACACCTTC.

The V and J genes are TRBV4-1 and TRBJ2-3; 16 nucleotides match TRBD2. This CDR3 has 20 residues. Germline V gene data show CDR1 as MGHRA and CDR2 as YSYEKL. V lost 0 bases to trimming and J lost 0 bases; unmatched junction nucleotides: 6. Written as DNA, the CDR3 is TGCGCCAGCAGCCAAGATGGAGGGACTAGCGGGGGGGCTAGCACAGATACGCAGTATTTT. Residues: CASSQDGGTSGGASTDTQYF.

V gene TRBV18 combines with J gene TRBJ1-1; no firm D call. CDR3 length: 15 amino acids. Germline loops: CDR1 KGHSH, CDR2 LQKENI. The germline V and J ends were trimmed by 4 bases and 0 bases, with 12 bases remaining between them. The DNA of the CDR3 is TGTGCCAGCTCACTTAGTCGGCGGATGAACACTGAAGCTTTCTTT. Protein sequence: CASSLSRRMNTEAFF.

This clone showed up just a few times. The rearrangement uses TRBV18 and TRBJ1-3; 9 bases match TRBD1. CDR1 is KGHSH, CDR2 LQKENI, per germline. Trimming took 3 bases from V and 3 from J; bases not matched to a gene: 9. This CDR3 spans 17 amino acids. CDR3 in DNA: TGTGCCAGCTCACCGCTAAAAAAGGGACAGGGTGGAAACACCATATATTTT. It encodes CASSPLKKGQGGNTIYF. The variable domain in full, completed from reference TRBV18 and TRBJ1-3, reads NAGVMQNPRHLVRRRGQEARLRCSPMKGHSHVYWYRQLPEEGLKFMVYLQKENIIDESGMPKERFSAEFPKEGPSILRIQQVVRGDSAAYFCASSPLKKGQGGNTIYFGEGSWLTVV.